This TCR beta chain was recorded in a study of OX40 agonist ivuxolimab in advanced cancers. Blood sampling took place at baseline, cycle 4 day 1, and cycle 7 day 1. Clones were sequenced by immunoSEQ multiplex PCR, and TCRdb holds only the in-frame ones, with some missing. The sample holds around 70,000 clones, roughly 80% seen once. The TCR originated in an adult with an advanced solid tumor such as melanoma, head and neck, liver or kidney cancer. Sequenced material: CD4+ or CD8+ T cells sorted from blood, taken in a trial of the OX40 agonist ivuxolimab.

The CDR3 nucleotides are TGTGCCAGCAGTTCGCCCTCCGGGACTAGCGGCTACGAGCAGTACTTC. It yields the protein CASSSPSGTSGYEQYF. The chain employs TRBV28 and TRBJ2-7, with TRBD2 matching over 11 bases. This CDR3 spans 16 amino acids. Per the germline V gene, CDR1 is MDHEN and CDR2 is SYDVKM. V lost 4 bases to trimming and J lost 3 bases; unmatched junction nucleotides: 8.